The present entry profiles one T cell receptor beta chain with its context. No antigen is known for it. CDR3 length: 19 residues. From germline, CDR1 is SGDLS and CDR2 YYNGEE. J was trimmed by 2 bases and V by 7 bases; bases with no gene match: 16. Template switching by 5'RACE produced TCR cDNA, adding a universal primer site and UMIs. TCRdb itself ran the 5' RACE reads through MiXCR, one entry per CDR3 protein. Counted here are roughly 400,000 distinct CDR3 sequences, 18% occurring once; the ten biggest clones make up roughly a sixth. These data belong to a study of T cells after yellow fever vaccination. General study points: Bulk-population clonotypes that are abundant could appear as contaminants in FACS-sorted repertoires. On re-exposure, the response was weaker but peaked faster, at day 5 versus 15.

The clonotype comes from a man aged 18 to 30 who received the YFV17D yellow fever vaccine. The sample here was PBMCs, taken before the yellow fever booster vaccination. The gene calls are TRBV9 and TRBJ2-3; 13 nucleotides line up with TRBD2. The CDR3: CASRLPRTSGGAFTDTQYF. The CDR3 bases are TGTGCCAGCCGACTACCCCGGACTAGCGGGGGCGCATTCACAGATACGCAGTATTTT.